The next 17 T cell receptor beta chains were all read from a single sample in a study of blood T cell repertoires in COVID-19. Using immunoSEQ multiplex PCR, the repertoire was profiled, and TCRdb retains in-frame clones only, with some absent. Of 280,000 or so clones in the sample, roughly 85% were seen once. The sample taken for sequencing was PBMCs or T cells enriched from blood (not recorded which). The receptors originated from a woman in her forties who had recovered from COVID-19.

The CDR3 nucleotides read TGTGCCAGTAACAGACAGGGTTTGGACACTGAAGCTTTCTTT. Translation gives CASNRQGLDTEAFF. V gene TRBV19 combines with J gene TRBJ1-1, with 7 bases fitting TRBD1. The V and J ends lost 7 bases and 3 bases, in that order; junction bases with no gene match: 8. The CDR3 totals 14 residues. Germline CDR1 LNHDA, CDR2 SQIVND (reference sequence).

This clone was seen once. V and J are TRBV19 and TRBJ2-5; D gene ambiguous. The germline V gene has CDR1 LNHDA and CDR2 SQIVND (reference sequence). The CDR3 extends over 15 amino acids. Trimming took 6 bases from V and 5 from J, leaving 19 bases between them. CDR3 sequence (DNA): TGTGCCAGTAGGCCAACAGTCCGGCGCGCGGAGACCCAGTACTTC. Protein: CASRPTVRRAETQYF.

The genes are TRBV7-9 and TRBJ2-1, with TRBD1 matching over 8 bases. This CDR3 contains 17 residues. The germline V gene encodes CDR1 SEHNR and CDR2 FQNEAQ (reference sequence). The trim removed 0 bases at V and 0 bases at J, leaving 4 bases unmatched. CDR3 loop: CASSLARTGSSYNEQFF. CDR3 bases: TGTGCCAGCAGCTTAGCAAGGACAGGGAGCTCCTACAATGAGCAGTTCTTC.

This sequence joins TRBV6-5 and TRBJ1-3, with no clear D. Trimming removed 2 bases from V and 7 bases from J, with 18 bases in between. The CDR3 length is 16 residues. Germline CDR1 MNHEY, CDR2 SVGAGI. The CDR3 is CASSYDWQDFRNTIYF. DNA of the CDR3: TGTGCCAGCAGTTACGATTGGCAGGATTTTAGGAACACCATATATTTT.

The chain uses TRBV18 and TRBJ2-5; D remains unclear. V dropped 2 bases and J dropped 2 bases, with 9 bases sitting between them. This CDR3 region has 14 residues. Germline V gives CDR1 KGHSH, CDR2 LQKENI. The CDR3 sequence: CASSPDSSQETQYF. Written as DNA, the CDR3 is TGTGCCAGCTCACCAGACTCAAGTCAAGAGACCCAGTACTTC.

The chain carries TRBV5-4 and TRBJ2-7; 13 bases fit TRBD2. From germline, CDR1 is SGHNT and CDR2 YYREEE (reference sequence). V was clipped by 3 bases and J by 4 bases; unmatched bases: 4. The CDR3 length is 15 residues. The CDR3 protein is CASSSQTSGRYEQYF. As DNA, the CDR3 is TGTGCCAGCAGCTCGCAGACTAGCGGGAGGTACGAGCAGTACTTC.

This clone was recorded only once. The J gene is TRBJ2-7, the V gene TRBV15; D is ambiguous. This CDR3 comprises 14 residues. Deletions cut 0 bases from V and 6 bases from J, with 12 bases between. Germline V gene lookup returns CDR1 LNHNV and CDR2 YYDKDF (reference sequence). The CDR3 DNA follows: TGTGCCACCAGCAGAGATCTCGGTCGGAGCGAGCAGTACTTC. Encoded protein: CATSRDLGRSEQYF.

The chain has TRBV28 and TRBJ2-7, with 7 bases aligning to TRBD2. The junction had 8 bases not matched to a gene; V was cut back by 4 bases and J by 2 bases. The length of the CDR3 is 15 residues. The V gene's germline CDR1 is MDHEN and CDR2 SYDVKM. DNA of the CDR3: TGTGCCAGCAGTTCGTCCACGGCGGGGGCCTACGAGCAGTACTTC. Its protein product is CASSSSTAGAYEQYF.

This clone is a singleton in its sample. The chain has TRBV28 and TRBJ1-2; 7 positions agree with TRBD1. The CDR3 has 15 amino acids. Per the germline V gene, CDR1 is MDHEN and CDR2 is SYDVKM. V lost 6 bases, J lost 1 base, and 8 bases stayed unmatched. CDR3 bases: TGTGCCAGCAGGGGGACAGTCGCTTTTAACTATGGCTACACCTTC. This encodes CASRGTVAFNYGYTF.

V and J are TRBV7-9 and TRBJ2-5; 9 bases are a match to TRBD1. J lost 5 bases, V lost 6 bases, and 10 bases had no gene match. Germline loops: CDR1 SEHNR, CDR2 FQNEAQ (reference sequence). The CDR3 runs to 15 residues. The CDR3 region is CASSRPGQGGETQYF. The CDR3 DNA follows: TGTGCCAGCAGTAGACCGGGACAGGGAGGCGAGACCCAGTACTTC.

The CDR3 DNA is TGTGCCAGCAGCAAAATAAGGACAGGGACCGGGGAGCTGTTTTTT. Protein product: CASSKIRTGTGELFF. The chain employs TRBV21-1 and TRBJ2-2; the table calls TRBD1, which could not be checked here. TRBV21-1 is a pseudogene. The CDR3 spans 15 residues.

The chain employs TRBV28 and TRBJ1-5; 7 nucleotides align to TRBD1. The trim removed 6 bases at V and 0 bases at J, leaving 8 bases unmatched. This CDR3 contains 16 residues. Germline assignment: CDR1 MDHEN and CDR2 SYDVKM. The CDR3 sequence is CASSPDRANSNQPQHF. The CDR3 DNA follows: TGTGCCAGCAGCCCTGACAGGGCTAATAGCAATCAGCCCCAGCATTTT.

The chain recombines TRBV4-2 with TRBJ1-4; 8 nucleotides agree with TRBD1. The V segment lost 4 bases and the J segment 3 bases; nucleotides outside the gene matches: 4. Germline-derived CDR1 and CDR2 are LGHNA and YNFKEQ. CDR3 length equals 15 residues. The CDR3: CASSPPGQANEKLFF. CDR3 bases: TGTGCCAGCAGCCCCCCGGGACAGGCTAATGAAAAACTGTTTTTT.

The gene calls are TRBV3-1 (or the pseudogene TRBV3-2) and TRBJ2-1; 11 nucleotides agree with TRBD2. CDR1 LGHDT and CDR2 YNNKEL come from the germline V gene (reference sequence). With V trimmed by 4 bases and J by 7 bases, 6 bases remained unmatched. The CDR3 runs 15 residues. The CDR3 coding sequence is TGTGCCAGCAGCCTCTTGACTAGCGGGAAGAATGAGCAGTTCTTC. It yields the protein CASSLLTSGKNEQFF.

The V call is TRBV7-2, the J call TRBJ2-2; TRBD2 matches at 12 bases. Germline V gene sequence: CDR1 SGHTA, CDR2 FQGNSA. This CDR3 is built from 17 residues. Losses at the gene ends were 5 bases for V and 2 bases for J; bases not matched to a gene: 6. Written as DNA, the CDR3 is TGTGCCAGCAGCCATTCGGGACTAGCGGGCAACACCGGGGAGCTGTTTTTT. Its protein is CASSHSGLAGNTGELFF.

The chain employs TRBV6-2 or TRBV6-3 and TRBJ2-5; TRBD2 matches 9 bases. This CDR3 contains 17 residues. Germline CDR1 is MNHEY and CDR2 is SVGEGT. The J segment lost 5 bases and the V segment lost 0 bases, leaving 10 bases of the junction unmatched. In DNA form, the CDR3 reads TGTGCCAGCAGTTACTCGCCCTTAGCGGGAGTTAGCGAGACCCAGTACTTC. Protein: CASSYSPLAGVSETQYF.

CDR3 sequence reads: CASSFSISESSYEQYF. CDR3 nucleotides: TGTGCCAGCAGTTTTTCGATTAGCGAGAGCTCCTACGAGCAGTACTTC. The chain combines TRBV28 with TRBJ2-7; D possibly corresponds to TRBD2 (5 bases). Germline lookup yields CDR1 MDHEN and CDR2 SYDVKM. The CDR3 covers 16 residues. Trimming cost V 3 bases and J 0 bases, with 15 bases left between them.